This T cell receptor beta chain was documented in a study of early T cells in non-severe SARS-CoV-2 infection. Turning to the study itself: Unpaired chains resulted from sequencing bulk RNA of unsorted whole blood. Overall study findings and caveats: The VDJdb matching leaned toward anti-spike CD8 responses and overlooked private and CD4 specificities.

This clonotype was detected ten times or more. The target antigen is unknown. Between the trimmed V and J ends, which lost 4 bases and 6 bases, there was a span of 10 bases. The CDR3 runs 13 residues. In germline, CDR1 is MDHEN, CDR2 SYDVKM. Researchers tagged individual cDNA molecules with unique molecular identifiers. TCRdb ran MiXCR on the 5' RACE reads and lists one entry per CDR3 protein. The sample contains about 48,000 distinct CDR3 sequences, 6% to 8% of which appear only once. The V gene is TRBV28, the J gene TRBJ2-4, with D tentatively TRBD2 (5 bases). Sequencing input: whole blood. The source of this sequence is an adult who was a healthcare worker with PCR-confirmed SARS-CoV-2 infection or an uninfected control (not recorded which). In nucleotides, the CDR3 is TGTGCCAGCAGTTCGGATAGCGTAAACATTCAGTACTTC. It encodes CASSSDSVNIQYF.